This T cell receptor (beta chain) was documented in a study of cytomegalovirus exposure and HLA in healthy donors. Use of 60 Vbeta and 13 Jbeta primers characterized the PCR. Only in-frame clones appear in the TCRdb table, and some are missing; sequencing was by immunoSEQ multiplex PCR. Its table lists approximately 110,000 clones. V was pared by 5 bases and J by 1 base, with 11 bases between. CDR3 length equals 14 residues. The V gene's germline CDR1 is KGHSH and CDR2 LQKENI. What was sequenced was PBMCs. The chain employs TRBV18 and TRBJ1-1; D possibly corresponds to TRBD1 (6 bases). The TCR was taken from a young man in good health and CMV-seronegative. The CDR3 here is CASSTGGWNTEAFF. CDR3 sequence (DNA): TGTGCCAGCTCAACGGGGGGCTGGAACACTGAAGCTTTCTTT.